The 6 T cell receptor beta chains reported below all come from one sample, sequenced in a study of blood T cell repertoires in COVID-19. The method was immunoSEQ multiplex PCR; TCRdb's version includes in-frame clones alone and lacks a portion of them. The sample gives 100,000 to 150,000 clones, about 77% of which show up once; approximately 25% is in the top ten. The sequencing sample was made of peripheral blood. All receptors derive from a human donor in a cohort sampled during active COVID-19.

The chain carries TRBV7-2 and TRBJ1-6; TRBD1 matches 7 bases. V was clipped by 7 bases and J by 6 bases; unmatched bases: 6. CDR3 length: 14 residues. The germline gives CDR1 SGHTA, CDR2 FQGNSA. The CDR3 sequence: CASNLGQINSPLHF. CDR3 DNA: TGTGCCAGCAACCTGGGACAGATTAATTCACCCCTCCACTTT.

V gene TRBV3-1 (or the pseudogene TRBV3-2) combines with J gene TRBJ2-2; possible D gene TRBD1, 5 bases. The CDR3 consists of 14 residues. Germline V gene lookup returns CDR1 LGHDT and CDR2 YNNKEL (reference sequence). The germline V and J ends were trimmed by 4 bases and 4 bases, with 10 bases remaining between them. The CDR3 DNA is TGTGCCAGCAGCCCAGGGTTTCGCACCGGGGAGCTGTTTTTT. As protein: CASSPGFRTGELFF.

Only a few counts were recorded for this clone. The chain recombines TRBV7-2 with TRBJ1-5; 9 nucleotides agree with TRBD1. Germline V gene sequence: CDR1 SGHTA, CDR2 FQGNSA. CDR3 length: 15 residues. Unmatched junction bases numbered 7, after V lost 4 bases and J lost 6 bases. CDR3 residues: CASSSWTGVAQPQHF. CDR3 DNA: TGTGCCAGCAGCTCATGGACAGGGGTGGCTCAGCCCCAGCATTTT.

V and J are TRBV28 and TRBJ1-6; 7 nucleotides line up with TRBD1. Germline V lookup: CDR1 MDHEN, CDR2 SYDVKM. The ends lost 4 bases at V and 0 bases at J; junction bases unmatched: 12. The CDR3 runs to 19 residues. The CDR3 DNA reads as TGTGCCAGCAGTTCAAATCGCGGGACAGTGAACTCCTATAATTCACCCCTCCACTTT. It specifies CASSSNRGTVNSYNSPLHF.

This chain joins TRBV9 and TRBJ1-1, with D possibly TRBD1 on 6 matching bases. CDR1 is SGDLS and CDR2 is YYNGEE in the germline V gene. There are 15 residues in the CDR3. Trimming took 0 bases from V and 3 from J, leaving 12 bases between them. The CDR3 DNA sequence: TGTGCCAGCAGCGTAGGGGAGGGGGACGACACTGAAGCTTTCTTT. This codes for CASSVGEGDDTEAFF. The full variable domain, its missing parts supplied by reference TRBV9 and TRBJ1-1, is DSGVTQTPKHLITATGQRVTLRCSPRSGDLSVYWYQQSLDQGLQFLIQYYNGEERAKGNILERFSAQQFPDLHSELNLSSLELGDSALYFCASSVGEGDDTEAFFGQGTRLTVV.

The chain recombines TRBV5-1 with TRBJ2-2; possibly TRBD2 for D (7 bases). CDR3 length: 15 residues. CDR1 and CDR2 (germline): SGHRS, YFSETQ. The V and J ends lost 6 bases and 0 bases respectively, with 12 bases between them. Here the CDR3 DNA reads TGCGCCAGCAAGGGGGGGGAGTCGAACACCGGGGAGCTGTTTTTT. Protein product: CASKGGESNTGELFF.